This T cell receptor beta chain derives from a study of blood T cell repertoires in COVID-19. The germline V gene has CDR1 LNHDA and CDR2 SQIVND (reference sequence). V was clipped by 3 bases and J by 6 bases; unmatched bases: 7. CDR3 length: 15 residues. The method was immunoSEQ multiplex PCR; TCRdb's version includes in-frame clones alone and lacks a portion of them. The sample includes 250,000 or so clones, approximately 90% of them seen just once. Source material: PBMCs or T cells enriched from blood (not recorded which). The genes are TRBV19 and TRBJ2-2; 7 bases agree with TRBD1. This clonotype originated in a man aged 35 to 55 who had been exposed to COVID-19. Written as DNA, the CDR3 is TGTGCCAGTAGTATTGTGGCAGGGGGTGCCGGGGAGCTGTTTTTT. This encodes CASSIVAGGAGELFF.